A selection of T cell receptor beta chains follows, all from one sample in a study of T cell changes during pregnancy in multiple sclerosis. Assay used: immunoSEQ multiplex PCR; TCRdb lists only in-frame clones, some missing. Of tens of thousands of clones listed, about 94% are singletons. The sample consisted of CD8+ T cells from peripheral blood mononuclear cells, taken in the third trimester of pregnancy. Source of these receptors: a female donor with multiple sclerosis, enrolled in a pregnancy study. CDR3s include the opening cysteine and the closing phenylalanine or tryptophan. Each record gives: D gene, V gene, J gene, clone size, CDR3 DNA, CDR3 protein. The D gene is left open where the match is weak. The size of a clone is reported for some rows only, either as once, few or many, or as a class for expanded clones.

>NA|TRBV7-9|TRBJ2-1|NA
TGTGCCAGCAGCCACCTACTCGCGGGAATTAACAATGAGCAGTTCTTC
CASSHLLAGINNEQFF
>TRBD2|TRBV28|TRBJ2-7|NA
TGTGCCACGATAGGACTAGCGGGGTCCTACGAGCAGTACTTC
CATIGLAGSYEQYF
>NA|TRBV7-7|TRBJ1-1|NA
TGTGCCAGCAGCTTACAGTGGAACACTGAAGCTTTCTTT
CASSLQWNTEAFF
>NA|TRBV4-2|TRBJ2-1|NA
TGTGCCAGCAGCCTGGAGTTCCAGGAGCAGTTCTTC
CASSLEFQEQFF
>NA|TRBV19|TRBJ1-1|NA
TGTGCCAGTAGTATAGATCATCTATTCACTGAAGCTTTCTTT
CASSIDHLFTEAFF
>NA|TRBV6-1|TRBJ2-3|few
TGTGCCAGCAGTGAAACGGCAGGGAGCACAGATACGCAGTATTTT
CASSETAGSTDTQYF
>TRBD1|TRBV27|TRBJ1-2|NA
TGTGCCAGCAGTGTACAGGGGAGCGGCACGGTCTATGGCTACACCTTC
CASSVQGSGTVYGYTF
>TRBD1|TRBV5-1|TRBJ1-2|NA
TGCGCCAGCAGAGACCCAAGACAGGGGGGTGGCGGCTACACCTTC
CASRDPRQGGGGYTF
>NA|TRBV5-6|TRBJ1-2|NA
TGTGCCAGCAGCTACGGGGGAGGGGACTATGGCTACACCTTC
CASSYGGGDYGYTF
>TRBD1|TRBV5-1|TRBJ1-2|NA
TGCGCCAGCAGCCCTATCTCGGACAGGGTAGATGGCTACACCTTC
CASSPISDRVDGYTF
>NA|TRBV27|TRBJ1-2|NA
TGTGCCAGCAGTTTGGCAGGGAAGGGCTATGGCTACACCTTC
CASSLAGKGYGYTF
>NA|TRBV29-1|TRBJ2-7|NA
TGCAGCGTTGAGGGACTTTCCTACGAGCAGTACTTC
CSVEGLSYEQYF
>TRBD1|TRBV30|TRBJ2-7|NA
TGTGCCTGGAGTGATTACAGGGGCCACGAGCAGTACTTC
CAWSDYRGHEQYF
>TRBD1|TRBV14|TRBJ2-7|NA
TGTGCCAGCAGCCAAGCGGGACAGGGTTACGAGCAGTACTTC
CASSQAGQGYEQYF
>TRBD2|TRBV30|TRBJ2-7|NA
TGTGCCTGGAGCGGGACTAGCCCATACGAGCAGTACTTC
CAWSGTSPYEQYF
>TRBD1|TRBV11-2|TRBJ2-1|NA
TGTGCCAGCAGGACAGGGTACAATGAGCAGTTCTTC
CASRTGYNEQFF
>NA|TRBV6-5|TRBJ2-1|NA
TGTGCCAGCAGTACTTACGGGATATCAATTAATGAGCAGTTCTTC
CASSTYGISINEQFF
>NA|TRBV6-5|TRBJ2-3|once
TGTGCCAGCAGTTCCCCTCTAGGTGATACGCAGTATTTT
CASSSPLGDTQYF
>TRBD2|TRBV4-2|TRBJ2-7|NA
TGTGCCAGCAGCCAGACTAGCGGGAGTGCCTACGAGCAGTACTTC
CASSQTSGSAYEQYF
>NA|TRBV5-1|TRBJ1-2|NA
TGCGCCCCTCAGGACCCTTTGGGCCCGCGGGGCTATGGCTACACCTTC
CAPQDPLGPRGYGYTF
>TRBD1|TRBV25-1|TRBJ2-1|NA
TGTGCCATGCCGGGGACAGTCAACAATGAGCAGTTCTTC
CAMPGTVNNEQFF
>NA|TRBV9|TRBJ1-1|NA
TGTGCCAGCAGCGTATCCCCTCAGGACAGGAACACTGAAGCTTTCTTT
CASSVSPQDRNTEAFF
>TRBD2|TRBV5-6|TRBJ2-3|NA
TGTGCCAGCAGCCCGGGACTAGTTCAATTCGATACGCAGTATTTT
CASSPGLVQFDTQYF
>NA|TRBV7-9|TRBJ1-5|NA
TGTGCCAGCAGCTCCGGGACATTTAATCAGCCCCAGCATTTT
CASSSGTFNQPQHF
>TRBD2|TRBV13|TRBJ2-5|NA
TGTGCCAGCAGCTTACGGGGGGGTGGAGAGACCCAGTACTTC
CASSLRGGGETQYF
>TRBD2|TRBV4-2|TRBJ2-7|NA
TGTGCCAGCAGCCAGACAGGTAGCGGGACCTACGAGCAGTACTTC
CASSQTGSGTYEQYF
>TRBD1|TRBV10-2|TRBJ2-7|NA
TGCGCCAGCAGGACAGGGGAGGTGGCGCGCGAGCAGTACTTC
CASRTGEVAREQYF
>TRBD1|TRBV25-1|TRBJ2-1|NA
TGTGCCAGCAGTGAACGACAGGGCATGGTCTTC
CASSERQGMVF
>NA|TRBV15|TRBJ1-4|NA
TGTGCCACCAGCAGAGATTTAGGGGTAGACGAAAAACTGTTTTTT
CATSRDLGVDEKLFF
>NA|TRBV7-8|TRBJ2-1|NA
TGTGCCAGCAGCTTAGGCGGTTCCTACAATGAGCAGTTCTTC
CASSLGGSYNEQFF
>TRBD2|TRBV25-1|TRBJ2-1|NA
TGTGCCAGCAGTGACAGCGGGAGCGCGAATGAGCAGTTCTTC
CASSDSGSANEQFF
>TRBD1|TRBV30|TRBJ1-1|few
TGTGCCTGGATTCCCGGACAGGTGAACACTGAAGCTTTCTTT
CAWIPGQVNTEAFF
>NA|TRBV19|TRBJ2-2|NA
TGTGCCAGTAGCTACGGGGAGCTGTTTTTT
CASSYGELFF
>NA|TRBV9|TRBJ1-2|NA
TGTGCCAGCAGCGTAGCTGGGGGGGGACCTTTCTATGGCTACACCTTC
CASSVAGGGPFYGYTF
>NA|TRBV20-1|TRBJ2-1|NA
TGCAGTGCTCCATCCTACAATGAGCAGTTCTTC
CSAPSYNEQFF
>NA|TRBV7-9|TRBJ2-7|NA
TGTGCCAGCAGCTTCAACTACGAGCAGTACTTC
CASSFNYEQYF
>NA|TRBV10-3|TRBJ2-7|NA
TGTGCCATCAGTGCAGGGGACATTTCCTACGAGCAGTACTTC
CAISAGDISYEQYF
>NA|TRBV6-5|TRBJ1-2|NA
TGTGCCAGCAGTTACTCCGGCGGGCCTTATGGCTACACCTTC
CASSYSGGPYGYTF
>TRBD2|TRBV6-5|TRBJ2-2|NA
TGTGCCAGCAGTAGACTAGCGGGGAACACCGGGGAGCTGTTTTTT
CASSRLAGNTGELFF
>TRBD1|TRBV4-2|TRBJ2-7|once
TGTGCCAGCAGCCAAGATGAAGGGACAGGGGGCTACGAGCAGTACTTC
CASSQDEGTGGYEQYF
>TRBD1|TRBV30|TRBJ1-3|once
TGTGCCTGGAGTATTGGGACAGCCTCTGGAAACACCATATATTTT
CAWSIGTASGNTIYF
>NA|TRBV19|TRBJ1-1|NA
TGTGCCAGTAACCAGGGGCCACGAACTGAAGCTTTCTTT
CASNQGPRTEAFF